This T cell receptor (beta chain) was observed in a study of blood T cell repertoires in COVID-19. Whole-study context: Samples of COVID-19 (acute and convalescent) were obtained from the United States, Italy and Spain. Sample material is recorded as cDNA or gDNA derived from T cells, B-cell-depleted T cells, or PBMCs.

Original processing methods: Nucleated cell counts were estimated from reference gene primer amplification. Assay: immunoSEQ multiplex PCR; the TCRdb copy retains only in-frame clones and omits some. V and J calls plus clone size are reproduced from that table; the DNA served to infer D and trimming. The data hold 95,000 to 150,000 clones, with 82% observed a single time. The CDR3 has 16 amino acids. Germline V lookup: CDR1 SGHDT, CDR2 YYEEEE. V gave up 0 bases and J gave up 4 bases; unmatched junction bases: 9. The chain has TRBV5-6 and TRBJ2-5; 7 nucleotides agree with TRBD2. The sequenced material came from peripheral blood. This receptor was identified in a woman in her sixties or seventies with acute or convalescent COVID-19. CDR3 in amino acids: CASSLDGLGSRETQYF. The CDR3 coding sequence is TGTGCCAGCAGCTTGGACGGACTAGGTAGTAGAGAGACCCAGTACTTC.